One sample yielded the 20 T cell receptor beta chains listed below, sequenced in a study of cytotoxic CD8 clonotypes in ibrutinib-treated CLL. Sequenced by immunoSEQ multiplex PCR; TCRdb stores in-frame clones only, minus some. The table shows about 150,000 clones, with about 79% occurring only once. Specimen: PBMCs, collected after 12 months of ibrutinib treatment. The receptors come from a human donor with chronic lymphocytic leukemia.

This chain connects TRBV5-6 to TRBJ1-2, with 7 bases identical to TRBD1. The CDR3 is 16 amino acids. The J segment lost 2 bases and the V segment lost 0 bases, leaving 7 bases of the junction unmatched. Germline CDR1 SGHDT, CDR2 YYEEEE. The CDR3 is CASSLETGYSNYGYTF. The CDR3 nucleotides are TGTGCCAGCAGCTTGGAGACAGGGTACTCAAACTATGGCTACACCTTC. The full variable domain, in which reference TRBV5-6 and TRBJ1-2 provide the parts outside the CDR3, is DAGVTQSPTHLIKTRGQQVTLRCSPKSGHDTVSWYQQALGQGPQFIFQYYEEEERQRGNFPDRFSGHQFPNYSSELNVNALLLGDSALYLCASSLETGYSNYGYTFGSGTRLTVV.

This chain uses TRBV28 with TRBJ1-4; no definite D call. The CDR3 is made up of 17 amino acids. V lost 6 bases, J lost 8 bases, and 25 bases lay in between. In germline, CDR1 is MDHEN, CDR2 SYDVKM. The CDR3 nucleotides are TGTGCCAGCAGCACCCACCGCCTAGAGGACCCGATCGAAAAACTGTTTTTT. Translation gives CASSTHRLEDPIEKLFF.

The chain joins TRBV28 to TRBJ1-1, with D tentatively TRBD1 (5 bases). There are 12 residues in the CDR3. Between the trimmed V and J ends, which lost 3 bases and 11 bases, there was a span of 13 bases. Germline V gene data show CDR1 as MDHEN and CDR2 as SYDVKM. The CDR3 is CASSFRGSGAFF. The CDR3 DNA reads as TGTGCCAGCAGTTTCCGGGGCAGCGGGGCTTTCTTT. The entire variable domain, with the rest obtained from reference TRBV28 and TRBJ1-1, is as follows: DVKVTQSSRYLVKRTGEKVFLECVQDMDHENMFWYRQDPGLGLRLIYFSYDVKMKEKGDIPEGYSVSREKKERFSLILESASTNQTSMYLCASSFRGSGAFFGQGTRLTVV.

J is TRBJ1-1 and V is TRBV4-3, with a weak D call TRBD1 (6 bases). The CDR3 covers 16 residues. Trimming removed 0 bases from V and 0 bases from J, with 11 bases in between. Germline V CDR1 and CDR2: LGHNA, YSLEER. The chain's CDR3 is CASSQDMGAMNTEAFF. CDR3 sequence (DNA): TGCGCCAGCAGCCAAGATATGGGGGCCATGAACACTGAAGCTTTCTTT.

This chain links TRBV14 with TRBJ1-2; D not resolved. Germline V lookup: CDR1 SGHDN, CDR2 FVKESK. V dropped 5 bases and J dropped 5 bases, with 18 bases sitting between them. The CDR3 length is 15 residues. Here the CDR3 reads CASSVIPGWGYGYTF. CDR3 in DNA: TGTGCCAGCAGCGTCATACCGGGCTGGGGATATGGCTACACCTTC.

V usage is TRBV6-4 and J usage is TRBJ2-3; D gene ambiguous. CDR1 and CDR2 (germline): MRHNA, SNTAGT. The CDR3 is 11 amino acids. Trimming took off 9 bases at V and 5 bases at J, with 9 bases between the two ends. The chain's CDR3 is CARDRGDTQYF. Here the CDR3 DNA reads TGTGCCAGAGACCGAGGAGATACGCAGTATTTT.

This clone was observed a handful of times. The chain carries TRBV28 and TRBJ1-5; D is undetermined. Per germline, CDR1 MDHEN and CDR2 SYDVKM. The CDR3 has 13 residues. Trimming took 5 bases from V and 9 from J, leaving 14 bases between them. As DNA, the CDR3 is TGTGCCAGCAGTCCCCACATATCATGGCCCCAGCATTTT. Translation gives CASSPHISWPQHF.

This chain uses TRBV29-1 with TRBJ2-1, with D possibly called TRBD1 or TRBD2 (6 bases each). The CDR3 sequence is 14 residues long. CDR1 and CDR2 (germline): SQVTM, ANQGSEA. V was trimmed by 0 bases and J by 10 bases, leaving 16 bases between them. The CDR3 protein is CSVEDTTGGREQFF. Here the CDR3 DNA reads TGCAGCGTTGAAGATACGACTGGGGGGCGGGAGCAGTTCTTC.

This chain uses TRBV13 with TRBJ2-3; 9 bases align to TRBD2. CDR1 is PRHDT and CDR2 is FYEKMQ in the germline V gene (reference sequence). The CDR3 is 16 residues long. V dropped 5 bases and J dropped 0; count of bases not matched to a gene: 6. CDR3 in amino acids: CASSPGLATSTDTQYF. CDR3 in DNA: TGTGCCAGCAGCCCCGGACTAGCGACAAGCACAGATACGCAGTATTTT.

This clone was detected once. The V call is TRBV4-2, the J call TRBJ2-1; 14 nucleotides align to TRBD2. The CDR3 sequence is 20 residues long. Germline V CDR1 and CDR2: LGHNA, YNFKEQ. V was clipped by 2 bases and J by 0 bases; unmatched bases: 9. In nucleotides, the CDR3 is TGTGCCAGCAGCCAAACCGGGACTAGCGGGAGCTTTAGCTCCTACAATGAGCAGTTCTTC. It codes for CASSQTGTSGSFSSYNEQFF.

This clone appeared a few times. This chain joins TRBV7-9 and TRBJ2-1, with no clear D. This CDR3 spans 14 amino acids. Trimming left V 1 base short and J 4 bases short, with 8 bases between. Germline CDR1 reads SEHNR; CDR2 reads FQNEAQ (reference sequence). The CDR3, as DNA: TGTGCCAGCAGCTTAGTCGTTGGATACAATGAGCAGTTCTTC. This sequence encodes CASSLVVGYNEQFF.

V and J are TRBV6-1 and TRBJ1-3; D is unresolved. The ends were cut back, 2 bases at V and 1 base at J, with 15 bases in the middle. The CDR3 is 17 amino acids. Germline V lookup: CDR1 MNHNS, CDR2 SASEGT. CDR3 sequence: CASSERLAGSSGNTIYF. The CDR3 region has the DNA TGTGCCAGCAGTGAAAGGTTAGCGGGATCATCTGGAAACACCATATATTTT.

About this clone itself: A read error may account for a junction end that differs from germline. CDR3: CASSPFKGHF. DNA of the CDR3: TGCGCCAGCAGTCCCTTCAAAGGGCACTTC. The chain is built from TRBV23-1 and TRBJ2-7; D remains unclear. TRBV23-1 is an open reading frame whose function is uncertain. The CDR3 sequence is 10 residues long.

This clone was found a few times. CDR3 nucleotides: TGTGCCAGCAGGGGAGATCTTTATCAGCCCCAGCATTTT. As protein: CASRGDLYQPQHF. The chain recombines TRBV2 with TRBJ1-5; no reliable D call. From germline, CDR1 is SNHLY and CDR2 FYNNEI. CDR3 length equals 13 residues. Trimming left V 6 bases short and J 5 bases short, with 11 bases between.

The chain joins TRBV4-3 to TRBJ2-7; perhaps TRBD1 as D (5 bases). Germline loops: CDR1 LGHNA, CDR2 YSLEER. With 0 bases removed from V and 3 bases from J, the gap between germline ends came to 12 bases. This CDR3 has 15 amino acids. The CDR3 DNA reads TGCGCCAGCAGCCAAGATACGAGACAGTTCTACGAGCAGTACTTC. This translates into CASSQDTRQFYEQYF.

The chain joins TRBV20-1 to TRBJ1-1; D ambiguous. The CDR3 is made up of 11 amino acids. CDR1 DFQATT and CDR2 SNEGSKA come from the germline V gene (reference sequence). V lost 7 bases and J 3 bases, leaving 9 bases between the germline ends. CDR3 bases: TGCAGTGTTTTTGCGGACACTGAAGCTTTCTTT. Translation: CSVFADTEAFF.

CDR3 amino acids: CASSKSGLALGDEQYF. Here the CDR3 DNA reads TGTGCCAGCAGTAAGAGCGGGCTAGCGCTAGGGGACGAGCAGTACTTC. V usage is TRBV27 and J usage is TRBJ2-7; D perhaps matches TRBD2 (6 bases). Germline lookup yields CDR1 MNHEY and CDR2 SMNVEV (reference sequence). V was shortened by 5 bases and J by 5 bases, with 22 bases between the two germline ends. The CDR3 loop spans 16 amino acids.

The rearrangement joins TRBV15 to TRBJ2-3; perhaps TRBD2 as D (6 bases). The CDR3 totals 18 residues. Germline V gene data show CDR1 as LNHNV and CDR2 as YYDKDF (reference sequence). The ends were cut back, 1 base at V and 1 base at J, with 18 bases in the middle. Here the CDR3 DNA reads TGTGCCACCAGCAGAGCAGGCACTAGCAGAGGGGGCACAGATACGCAGTATTTT. Protein product: CATSRAGTSRGGTDTQYF.

The chain is built from TRBV7-9 and TRBJ2-1, with D unresolved. The CDR3 is 11 amino acids. V was shortened by 5 bases and J by 7 bases, with 6 bases between the two germline ends. Germline V lookup: CDR1 SEHNR, CDR2 FQNEAQ (reference sequence). This CDR3 reads CASSVSNEQFF. In DNA, the CDR3 is TGTGCCAGCAGCGTTAGTAATGAGCAGTTCTTC. Full variable domain (rest looked up from reference TRBV7-9 and TRBJ2-1): DTGVSQNPRHKITKRGQNVTFRCDPISEHNRLYWYRQTLGQGPEFLTYFQNEAQLEKSRLLSDRFSAERPKGSFSTLEIQRTEQGDSAMYLCASSVSNEQFFGPGTRLTVL.

This rearrangement joins TRBV7-6 to TRBJ2-7; TRBD2 aligns across 7 bases. V lost 5 bases to trimming and J lost 1 base; unmatched junction nucleotides: 5. The germline gives CDR1 SGHVS, CDR2 FNYEAQ. The CDR3 has 14 residues. The CDR3 nucleotides are TGTGCCAGCAGCCGGGCGGGAGCGTCCTACGAGCAGTACTTC. This translates into CASSRAGASYEQYF.